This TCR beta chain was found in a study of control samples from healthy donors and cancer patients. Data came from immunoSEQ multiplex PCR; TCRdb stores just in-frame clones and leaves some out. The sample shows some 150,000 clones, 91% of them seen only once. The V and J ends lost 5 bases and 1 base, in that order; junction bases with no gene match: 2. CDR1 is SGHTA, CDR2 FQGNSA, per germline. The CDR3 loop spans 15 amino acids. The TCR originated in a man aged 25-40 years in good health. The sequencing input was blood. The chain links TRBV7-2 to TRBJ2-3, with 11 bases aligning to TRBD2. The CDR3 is CASSALAGGTDTQYF. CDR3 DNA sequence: TGTGCCAGCAGCGCACTAGCGGGGGGCACAGATACGCAGTATTTT.